Detailed here is one T cell receptor (beta chain). TCRdb keeps only in-frame clones here, not all; method: immunoSEQ multiplex PCR. The sample yields about 20,000 clones, more than 85% seen once. The data originate from a study of T cell changes during pregnancy in multiple sclerosis. This TCR came from a female donor in good health, enrolled as a control in a pregnancy study. The sample was CD8+ T cells from peripheral blood mononuclear cells, taken after pregnancy.

In DNA form, the CDR3 reads TGTGCCAGCAGCTTAGGTGGCGGCTCGGCGGGAGTTTACAATGAGCAGTTCTTC. It specifies CASSLGGGSAGVYNEQFF. The chain employs TRBV11-1 and TRBJ2-1; the match to TRBD2 covers 7 bases. CDR3 length: 18 amino acids. After removal of 1 base from V and 4 bases from J, the junction contained 13 bases not matched to a gene. Germline CDR1 is SGHAT and CDR2 is FQDESV (reference sequence).